This T cell receptor beta chain originates from a study of blood T cell repertoires in COVID-19. The overall study: Sources were T cells, B-cell-depleted T cells, or PBMCs; the material itself was cDNA or gDNA.

Residents of 24 US areas, aged about 18 to 95 years, made up the participants. Allocation to cohorts depended on clinical history reported by the participants. Study processing details: Nucleated cell counts were estimated from reference gene primer amplification. Clones were read by immunoSEQ multiplex PCR, and TCRdb kept only the in-frame ones, dropping some. V, J and clone size derive from that table, while D and trimming were established from the DNA sequence. Among 150,000 to 200,000 clones, roughly 80% were seen once, and the ten largest hold around 5.1%. V was pared by 6 bases and J by 6 bases, with 4 bases of the junction left unmatched. CDR1 is SNHLY, CDR2 FYNNEI, per germline. CDR3 size: 14 residues.

Sequencing used PBMCs or T cells enriched from blood (not recorded which). The chain carries TRBV2 and TRBJ1-4; 10 nucleotides line up with TRBD1. The receptor was isolated from a woman in her thirties or forties with acute COVID-19. CDR3 nucleotide sequence: TGTGCCAGCAGAGGGACAGGGGTCGATGAAAAACTGTTTTTT. Protein: CASRGTGVDEKLFF.